Listed below are T cell receptor beta chains from one sample, sequenced in a study of cytomegalovirus exposure and HLA in healthy donors. Only in-frame clones appear in the TCRdb table, and some are missing; sequencing was by immunoSEQ multiplex PCR. The sample has tens of thousands of clones, 80% seen once; the top ten hold approximately 1%. The sample comprised PBMCs. These receptors all come from a male donor in good health and CMV-seronegative. Both conserved end residues are part of each CDR3.

v_call cdr3_aa
TRBV29-1 CSVAGGAVTDTQYF
TRBV25-1 CASRKGLAGPAGELFF
TRBV29-1 CSPAREQYF
TRBV5-1 CASTAGTSNEQFF
TRBV6-1 CASSENRGANQPQHF
TRBV28 CASSLSGWAPVFGYTF
TRBV6-6 CASSYSSDGNSPLHF
TRBV28 CASSNPQGRQPQHF
TRBV2 CATLQGVIGNTEAFF
TRBV30 CAWSVRRDRRDMREKLFF
TRBV10-3 CAISESQGLFQPQHF
TRBV4-3 CASSQDLPRNTEAFF
TRBV30 CAWQTGNEKLFF
TRBV9 CASSVYGGSTDTQYF